This T cell receptor (beta chain) comes out of a study of radiation and T cells in renal cell carcinoma. Across the study: Nephrectomy followed 15 Gy stereotactic body radiation by 4 weeks. Points from the study as a whole: From baseline, blood top tumor clonotypes peaked at 2 weeks post-radiation.

Measured with immunoSEQ multiplex PCR; TCRdb has only the in-frame clones, and not every one. This repertoire shows about 150,000 clones, roughly 89% found once; its top ten account for 10% to 15%. The sample holds one count of this clone. Antigen specificity is unknown. Germline V gene data show CDR1 as SGHTA and CDR2 as FQGNSA. This CDR3 contains 12 residues. Trimming left V 5 bases short and J 6 bases short, with 10 bases between. Time point reported: blood 2 weeks post-SBRT. Treatment of the sample: 15 Gy SBRT to primary tumor, nephrectomy 4 weeks later. Blood was sampled at baseline, 2 weeks and 4 weeks after SBRT. This renal cell carcinoma was of the clear cell type.

The rearrangement uses TRBV7-2 and TRBJ1-1; D is undetermined. The TCR sequence derives from a woman aged 45 to 65 with renal cell carcinoma. Sample: blood, taken from a patient whose treatment included radiotherapy and nephrectomy. This CDR3 reads CASSQAGSEAFF. The CDR3 bases are TGTGCCAGCAGCCAGGCGGGTTCTGAAGCTTTCTTT.